Listed below are T cell receptor beta chains from one sample, sequenced in a study of blood T cell repertoires in COVID-19. Clones were sequenced by immunoSEQ multiplex PCR, and TCRdb holds only the in-frame ones, with some missing. The repertoire has approximately 440,000 clones, roughly 90% of them found once; the top ten carry 0.7%. Sequenced input: PBMCs or T cells enriched from blood (not recorded which). The receptors originated from a woman aged 18 to 35 who had recovered from COVID-19. CDR3s include the opening cysteine and the closing phenylalanine or tryptophan. Fields, in order: V gene, D gene, clone size, J gene, CDR3 DNA, CDR3 protein. A D gene is named only where the DNA matches it firmly. Rows may omit the clone size; those that give it use once, few, many or a size class.

V: TRBV5-1
D: TRBD1
size: once
J: TRBJ2-5
DNA: TGCGCCAGCAGCTTGGCCCTAGGACAGGCCCAAGAGACCCAGTACTTC
CDR3: CASSLALGQAQETQYF

V: TRBV5-1
D: TRBD1
size: -
J: TRBJ2-1
DNA: TGCGCCAGCAGCTTGGATGGGACAGGGGGCTATGATGAGCAGTTCTTC
CDR3: CASSLDGTGGYDEQFF

V: TRBV5-1
D: TRBD2
size: -
J: TRBJ2-3
DNA: TGCGCCAGCAGCCGCACTAGCGGGGGTTTCACAGATACGCAGTATTTT
CDR3: CASSRTSGGFTDTQYF

V: TRBV19
D: -
size: once
J: TRBJ1-4
DNA: TGTGCCAGTACCGACCGGAGTAATGAAAAACTGTTTTTT
CDR3: CASTDRSNEKLFF

V: TRBV9
D: TRBD1
size: -
J: TRBJ2-1
DNA: TGTGCCAGCAGCGTAAGGACAGGGTCGGGGAATGAGCAGTTCTTC
CDR3: CASSVRTGSGNEQFF

V: TRBV30
D: -
size: -
J: TRBJ1-5
DNA: TGTGCCTTAGGACAGTTTAGCAATCAGCCCCAGCATTTT
CDR3: CALGQFSNQPQHF

V: TRBV19
D: TRBD1
size: -
J: TRBJ1-1
DNA: TGTGCCAGTAGCCAGGGACAGGGCCCCGCGGTAGCTGAAGCTTTCTTT
CDR3: CASSQGQGPAVAEAFF

V: TRBV3-1/TRBV3-2
D: -
size: -
J: TRBJ1-5
DNA: TGTGCCAGCAGCCCTGGCGGTTATCAGCCCCAGCATTTT
CDR3: CASSPGGYQPQHF

V: TRBV6-5
D: -
size: -
J: TRBJ2-3
DNA: TGTGCCAGCGGTAAATCTCCGAGGAGCACAGATACGCAGTATTTT
CDR3: CASGKSPRSTDTQYF

V: TRBV12-5
D: -
size: -
J: TRBJ1-5
DNA: TGTGCTAGTGGTTCTGGGGACACCCTAGTGACCCAGCATTTT
CDR3: CASGSGDTLVTQHF

V: TRBV5-1
D: TRBD1
size: -
J: TRBJ2-1
DNA: TGCGCCAGCAGCGAGACAGGGGGCGCAAATGAGCAGTTCTTC
CDR3: CASSETGGANEQFF

V: TRBV29-1
D: TRBD1
size: -
J: TRBJ1-1
DNA: TGCAGCGCCTTGGACAGGTCGGGCACTGAAGCTTTCTTT
CDR3: CSALDRSGTEAFF

V: TRBV2
D: TRBD1
size: -
J: TRBJ1-4
DNA: TGTGCCACCTCCGGGACAGGGAATGAAAAACTGTTTTTT
CDR3: CATSGTGNEKLFF

V: TRBV9
D: TRBD2
size: -
J: TRBJ2-1
DNA: TGTGCCAGCAGCGTACTTGGCGGGGGGTATGAGCAGTTCTTC
CDR3: CASSVLGGGYEQFF

V: TRBV5-4
D: TRBD2
size: -
J: TRBJ2-1
DNA: TGTGCCAGCAGCTTGGAGGTTAGCGGGGGGGACAATGAGCAGTTCTTC
CDR3: CASSLEVSGGDNEQFF

V: TRBV4-1
D: -
size: -
J: TRBJ2-7
DNA: TGCGCCAGCAGCCAAGATCTCAACACCTACGAGCAGTACTTC
CDR3: CASSQDLNTYEQYF

V: TRBV11-2
D: -
size: -
J: TRBJ2-1
DNA: TGTGCCAGCAGCCCCATCGGGGATCGGAACAATGAGCAGTTCTTC
CDR3: CASSPIGDRNNEQFF

V: TRBV5-1
D: -
size: -
J: TRBJ1-1
DNA: TGCGCCAGCAGCTTGTATGGGAGGTCGACAGCCGGGCGGGGGAGTACTGAAGCTTTCTTT
CDR3: CASSLYGRSTAGRGSTEAFF

V: TRBV14
D: -
size: -
J: TRBJ1-4
DNA: TGTGCCAGCAGCCAACGCTTTCCACAGGGTGCTAATGAAAAACTGTTTTTT
CDR3: CASSQRFPQGANEKLFF

V: TRBV12-3/TRBV12-4
D: -
size: -
J: TRBJ2-3
DNA: TGTGCCAGCACGGACCCGGGGGCAGATACGCAGTATTTT
CDR3: CASTDPGADTQYF

V: TRBV4-1
D: -
size: -
J: TRBJ1-1
DNA: TGCGCCAGCAGCCAAGTATGGCGGGGGAACACTGAAGCTTTCTTT
CDR3: CASSQVWRGNTEAFF

V: TRBV4-1
D: -
size: -
J: TRBJ1-1
DNA: TGCGCCAGCAGCCCGCACAGGGAGTCGGTCCGCGGGTACACTGAAGCTTTCTTT
CDR3: CASSPHRESVRGYTEAFF

V: TRBV5-4
D: TRBD2
size: -
J: TRBJ2-7
DNA: TGTGCCAGCAGCTCTCCGGAACTAGCGGGGAGCTCCTACGAGCAGTACTTC
CDR3: CASSSPELAGSSYEQYF

V: TRBV25-1
D: -
size: -
J: TRBJ1-2
DNA: TGTGCCAGCAGTGGACAGCCCATGCGGGGCTACACCTTC
CDR3: CASSGQPMRGYTF

V: TRBV12-3/TRBV12-4
D: -
size: -
J: TRBJ1-4
DNA: TGTGCCAGCAGGCTAAATGAAAAACTGTTTTTT
CDR3: CASRLNEKLFF

V: TRBV12-5
D: -
size: -
J: TRBJ1-1
DNA: TGTGCTAGTGGTTGGTCTGGGGCCATACAGGGTCGGGAGAACACTGAAGCTTTCTTT
CDR3: CASGWSGAIQGRENTEAFF

V: TRBV12-5
D: -
size: -
J: TRBJ1-6
DNA: TGTGCTAGTCGAGGCCAAGTGGAATCACCCCTCCACTTT
CDR3: CASRGQVESPLHF

V: TRBV7-2
D: TRBD2
size: -
J: TRBJ2-3
DNA: TGTGCCAGCAGCCTTAGCGGGGGGCCGGGAGATACGCAGTATTTT
CDR3: CASSLSGGPGDTQYF

V: TRBV30
D: -
size: -
J: TRBJ1-6
DNA: TGTGCCTGGAGGGGGCGAACTGATTCACCCCTCCACTTT
CDR3: CAWRGRTDSPLHF

V: TRBV4-2
D: -
size: -
J: TRBJ2-1
DNA: TGTGCCAGCAGCCAAGATAGGACTTCATATGAGCAGTTCTTC
CDR3: CASSQDRTSYEQFF

V: TRBV9
D: TRBD1
size: once
J: TRBJ1-5
DNA: TGTGCCAGCAGTCAGACCACAGGGGGCGCAGGTCAGCCCCAGCATTTT
CDR3: CASSQTTGGAGQPQHF

V: TRBV4-2
D: -
size: -
J: TRBJ2-1
DNA: TGTGCCAGCAGCCCGAGACTAGGACCTTCGGATGAGCAGTTCTTC
CDR3: CASSPRLGPSDEQFF

V: TRBV6-2/TRBV6-3
D: TRBD2
size: -
J: TRBJ2-1
DNA: TGTGCCAGCAGCCGCGCCCTAGCGGGGGGGCACAATGAGCAGTTCTTC
CDR3: CASSRALAGGHNEQFF

V: TRBV28
D: -
size: -
J: TRBJ1-3
DNA: TGTGCCAGCAGTTTACCAGGGTTTGGAAACACCATATATTTT
CDR3: CASSLPGFGNTIYF

V: TRBV19
D: -
size: -
J: TRBJ1-5
DNA: TGTGCCACCGAGAATCCGGGATTCCAAACGCAGCATTTT
CDR3: CATENPGFQTQHF

V: TRBV10-2
D: -
size: -
J: TRBJ1-1
DNA: TGCGCCAGCAATAGCGGGGGATCCACTGAAGCTTTCTTT
CDR3: CASNSGGSTEAFF

V: TRBV28
D: -
size: -
J: TRBJ1-1
DNA: TGTGCCAGCAGAGACAGGCAAGCTTTCTTT
CDR3: CASRDRQAFF

V: TRBV3-1/TRBV3-2
D: -
size: -
J: TRBJ2-7
DNA: TGTGCCAGCAGCCAAGGGGTGGCGGGTGAGGAGCAGTACTTC
CDR3: CASSQGVAGEEQYF

V: TRBV7-2
D: TRBD2
size: -
J: TRBJ2-1
DNA: TGTGCCAGCAGCCCAATTCCGTCTAGCGGGGATCAGTTCTTC
CDR3: CASSPIPSSGDQFF

V: TRBV4-1
D: -
size: -
J: TRBJ1-2
DNA: TGCGCCAGCAGCCAAACCCAGGGAGGCCTTAATGGCTACACCTTC
CDR3: CASSQTQGGLNGYTF

V: TRBV9
D: -
size: -
J: TRBJ1-2
DNA: TGTGCCAGCAGCGTAGGTGTAGGGAGGGACTATGGCTACACCTTC
CDR3: CASSVGVGRDYGYTF

V: TRBV7-2
D: -
size: -
J: TRBJ2-1
DNA: TGTGCCAGCAGCTTCCCCGGGGGAGCTTACAATGAGCAGTTCTTC
CDR3: CASSFPGGAYNEQFF

V: TRBV30
D: -
size: -
J: TRBJ1-1
DNA: TGTGCCTGGAGTGAAGGAGTCGTGGCTGAAGCTTTCTTT
CDR3: CAWSEGVVAEAFF

V: TRBV19
D: TRBD2
size: -
J: TRBJ2-1
DNA: TGTGCCAGTAGTAGTGGCCGGGGGGGTAGCAATGAGCAGTTCTTC
CDR3: CASSSGRGGSNEQFF

V: TRBV7-9
D: -
size: -
J: TRBJ2-3
DNA: TGTGCCAGCAGCACGAACAGGTTGACTAGCACAGATACGCAGTATTTT
CDR3: CASSTNRLTSTDTQYF

V: TRBV4-1
D: -
size: -
J: TRBJ1-3
DNA: TGCGCCAGCAGCCAAGGAGCGCCAGGAAACACCATATATTTT
CDR3: CASSQGAPGNTIYF